Below are 21 T cell receptor beta chains sequenced from a single sample in a study of cytomegalovirus exposure and HLA in healthy donors (dated by TCRdb to 2015 to 2018). Libraries came from the immunoSEQ multiplex PCR assay. A mixture of 60 forward primers for TCR Vbeta segments and 13 reverse primers for TCR Jbeta segments was used in the multiplex PCR. TCRdb limited this immuneACCESS table to in-frame rearrangements with V and J called. A share of clones is missing; checked studies link under half to unresolved V genes, and the rest is unexplained. Here the sample has approximately 240,000 clones; about 81% occur a single time. Roughly 5% of the sample is held by the ten biggest clonotypes. The sequencing input was PBMCs. These TCRs come from a woman aged 40-49 years in good health and CMV-seropositive.

This clone was counted a single time. The rearrangement uses TRBV4-3 and TRBJ2-7; D remains ambiguous. The germline CDR1 and CDR2 sequences are LGHNA and YSLEER. Trimming pared 0 bases from V and 0 bases from J, leaving 6 bases between. There are 14 residues in the CDR3. The CDR3 is CASSQELASYEQYF. CDR3 bases: TGCGCCAGCAGCCAAGAGTTAGCCTCCTACGAGCAGTACTTC.

The chain has TRBV10-3 and TRBJ1-2, with D maybe TRBD1 (5 bases). Germline lookup yields CDR1 ENHRY and CDR2 SYGVKD. With 5 bases removed from V and 8 bases from J, the gap between germline ends came to 12 bases. The CDR3 totals 12 residues. For the CDR3, the DNA is TGTGCCATCAGTCCCAGCACAGGCGGCTACACCTTC. Encoded protein: CAISPSTGGYTF.

The chain carries TRBV6-5 and TRBJ1-4, with 9 bases that match TRBD1. Trimming removed 4 bases from V and 5 bases from J; junction bases left unmatched: 2. The CDR3 contains 14 residues. Germline CDR1 MNHEY, CDR2 SVGAGI. The CDR3 nucleotides are TGTGCCAGCAGTTGGACAGGGGCGAATGAAAAACTGTTTTTT. Translation gives CASSWTGANEKLFF.

The DNA for the CDR3 is TGTGCCAGCCCGCAGGCAGGGCAAGAGACCCAGTACTTC. The encoded protein is CASPQAGQETQYF. The J gene is TRBJ2-5, the V gene TRBV11-3; possibly TRBD1 for D (5 bases). Trimming cost V 8 bases and J 2 bases, with 12 bases left between them. The CDR3 has 13 amino acids. Germline lookup yields CDR1 SGHNT and CDR2 YENEEA.

CDR3 DNA sequence: TGTGCCAGCAGCCCCCGACTAGCGCTCGGGAATGAGCAGTTCTTC. Residues: CASSPRLALGNEQFF. The V gene is TRBV9, the J gene TRBJ2-1; the match to TRBD2 covers 8 bases. The CDR3 contains 15 residues. V trimming: 4 bases; J trimming: 7 bases; junction bases outside the gene matches: 10. Germline CDR1 is SGDLS and CDR2 is YYNGEE.

This chain uses TRBV19 with TRBJ2-5, with 15 bases identical to TRBD2. The CDR3 contains 16 residues. V lost 3 bases, J lost 3 bases, and 2 bases stayed unmatched. The V gene's germline CDR1 is LNHDA and CDR2 SQIVND (reference sequence). CDR3 loop: CASSIWTSGGEETQYF. The CDR3 coding sequence is TGTGCCAGTAGTATCTGGACTAGCGGGGGGGAAGAGACCCAGTACTTC.

This chain links TRBV5-8 with TRBJ1-4; D ambiguous. V was shortened by 3 bases and J by 8 bases, with 5 bases between the two germline ends. Germline CDR1 SGHTS, CDR2 YDEGEE. The CDR3 spans 11 residues. The CDR3 sequence: CASSSGEKLFF. Here the CDR3 DNA reads TGTGCCAGCAGCTCGGGGGAAAAACTGTTTTTT.

V usage is TRBV6-5 and J usage is TRBJ2-7, with a possible D match to TRBD1 (6 bases). The CDR3 runs 13 residues. CDR1 is MNHEY, CDR2 SVGAGI, per germline. V lost 5 bases and J 6 bases, leaving 14 bases between the germline ends. CDR3 in DNA: TGTGCCAGCAGTCGCGCAGGGGCGGTCGAGCAGTACTTC. Translating gives CASSRAGAVEQYF.

This clone occurred a few times. This chain uses TRBV30 with TRBJ2-3; 11 bases match TRBD2. V gave up 0 bases and J gave up 0 bases; unmatched junction bases: 8. The CDR3 is 18 amino acids. CDR1 is GTSNPN and CDR2 is SVGIG in the germline V gene (reference sequence). DNA of the CDR3: TGTGCCTGGAGTGTAGGGGGACTAGCGGTTTCTAGCACAGATACGCAGTATTTT. The encoded protein is CAWSVGGLAVSSTDTQYF.

The chain employs TRBV30 and TRBJ2-7; possibly TRBD2 for D (7 bases). The CDR3 consists of 15 residues. From germline, CDR1 is GTSNPN and CDR2 SVGIG (reference sequence). V shed 0 bases and J shed 3 bases, with 15 bases lying between them. CDR3 coding DNA: TGTGCCTGGAGTGTACTTGGGGGGGCTAACTACGAGCAGTACTTC. It codes for CAWSVLGGANYEQYF.

The DNA for the CDR3 is TGTGCCAGCAGCACGGGACTAGCGGGGGCCGGTCACTACAATGAGCAGTTCTTC. It translates to CASSTGLAGAGHYNEQFF. This chain joins TRBV5-5 and TRBJ2-1; 14 bases map to TRBD2. V was pared by 4 bases and J by 3 bases, with 9 bases of the junction left unmatched. Per the germline V gene, CDR1 is SGHKS and CDR2 is YYEKEE (reference sequence). CDR3 size: 18 residues.

The rearrangement joins TRBV7-9 to TRBJ2-3; D unresolved. The CDR3 loop spans 14 amino acids. The germline V and J ends were trimmed by 3 bases and 0 bases, with 7 bases remaining between them. Germline assignment: CDR1 SEHNR and CDR2 FQNEAQ (reference sequence). The CDR3 region has the DNA TGTGCCAGCAGCTTGACGACAAGCACAGATACGCAGTATTTT. Translation: CASSLTTSTDTQYF.

J is TRBJ2-6 and V is TRBV6-6, with a tentative D call TRBD2 (5 bases). V was shortened by 0 bases and J by 7 bases, with 13 bases between the two germline ends. This CDR3 region has 16 residues. Germline V gene data show CDR1 as MNHNY and CDR2 as SVGAGI (reference sequence). The CDR3: CASSYSPRGSANVLTF. The CDR3 bases are TGTGCCAGCAGTTACTCGCCCCGAGGGTCAGCCAACGTCCTGACTTTC.

The J gene is TRBJ2-6, the V gene TRBV27; a weak D match, TRBD2 (6 bases). The CDR3 extends over 14 amino acids. V was cut by 6 bases and J by 1 base, with 7 bases left in between. Per germline, CDR1 MNHEY and CDR2 SMNVEV (reference sequence). DNA for the CDR3: TGTGCCAGCAGACGGGGGTCTGGGGCCAACGTCCTGACTTTC. Protein product: CASRRGSGANVLTF.

This clone was detected a few times. This rearrangement joins TRBV9 to TRBJ1-2; D remains unclear. Trimming removed 5 bases at V and 6 bases at J, with 11 bases between. Germline V CDR1 and CDR2: SGDLS, YYNGEE. There are 12 residues in the CDR3. This CDR3 is CASSERGNGYTF. The CDR3 DNA is TGTGCCAGCAGTGAACGAGGGAATGGCTACACCTTC.

Comments on this clone: Germline and junction disagree at one end, which may indicate a read error. The rearrangement uses TRBV7-7 and TRBJ2-7; the D gene is possibly TRBD2 (6 bases). Germline V CDR1 and CDR2: SSHAT, FNYEAQ (reference sequence). The CDR3 extends over 13 amino acids. The CDR3 DNA reads TGTGCTAGCAGCCCAAAGGAGGGCGGTGAGCAGTACTTC. The encoded protein is CASSPKEGGEQYF.

This CDR3 reads CASSPAGQGVNYEQYF. In DNA, the CDR3 is TGTGCCAGCTCACCCGCGGGACAGGGGGTGAACTACGAGCAGTACTTC. J is TRBJ2-7 and V is TRBV18, with TRBD1 matching over 11 bases. V lost 3 bases to trimming and J lost 3 bases; unmatched junction nucleotides: 7. Germline values: CDR1 KGHSH, CDR2 LQKENI. The CDR3 is 16 residues long.

The chain links TRBV30 to TRBJ2-1; D possibly corresponds to TRBD2 (5 bases). This CDR3 is 13 amino acids long. Germline CDR1 GTSNPN, CDR2 SVGIG (reference sequence). The germline V and J ends were trimmed by 6 bases and 5 bases, with 14 bases remaining between them. In DNA form, the CDR3 reads TGTGCCTGTCCGAGCGGCCTTAACAATGAGCAGTTCTTC. This gives the protein CACPSGLNNEQFF.

J is TRBJ1-1 and V is TRBV7-2, with TRBD1 as a possible D gene (5 bases). V lost 5 bases and J lost 1, with 14 bases in between. Germline assignment: CDR1 SGHTA and CDR2 FQGNSA. This CDR3 comprises 15 residues. The CDR3 sequence: CASSPRADRNTEAFF. The CDR3, as DNA: TGTGCCAGCAGCCCCCGCGCCGACAGGAACACTGAAGCTTTCTTT. The full variable domain, rest sourced from reference TRBV7-2 and TRBJ1-1, is GAGVSQSPSNKVTEKGKDVELRCDPISGHTALYWYRQSLGQGLEFLIYFQGNSAPDKSGLPSDRFSAERTGGSVSTLTIQRTQQEDSAVYLCASSPRADRNTEAFFGQGTRLTVV.

This chain connects TRBV6-5 to TRBJ2-5, with D unresolved. The germline V gene has CDR1 MNHEY and CDR2 SVGAGI. This CDR3 has 14 residues. V lost 2 bases to trimming and J lost 5 bases, with 12 bases between them. The CDR3 loop reads CASSYRAIRETQYF. Written as DNA, the CDR3 is TGTGCCAGCAGTTACCGAGCCATCCGGGAGACCCAGTACTTC.

This sequence joins TRBV9 and TRBJ2-1, with 9 bases that match TRBD1. Per the germline V gene, CDR1 is SGDLS and CDR2 is YYNGEE. The V gene end was trimmed by 2 bases and the J gene end by 4 bases; junction bases not matched to a gene: 4. The CDR3 consists of 15 residues. The CDR3 is CASSVGQGGYNEQFF. For the CDR3, the DNA is TGTGCCAGCAGCGTGGGACAGGGTGGGTACAATGAGCAGTTCTTC.